Presented here are 20 T cell receptor beta chains from one specimen sequenced in a study of T cells in Graves' hyperthyroidism and ophthalmopathy. It was RNA transcripts that yielded the amplified TCR beta CDR3 regions. HTBI primers were used for first-round RT-PCR of the TCR CDR3. TCRdb reprocessed the multiplex PCR reads via MiXCR and lists one record per CDR3 protein. There are approximately 710,000 distinct CDR3 sequences in the sample; roughly 17% occur only once, and roughly a sixth lies in the top ten. The sequenced sample consisted of blood. These receptors were collected from a man between 45 and 60 years old with Graves' hyperthyroidism.

This clonotype was recorded once. A much larger clone lies one base from this, so it may be a read error. The CDR3 does not close with the conserved phenylalanine or tryptophan, likely indicating a read error. The chain recombines TRBV28 with TRBJ1-6; 7 bases match TRBD1. The CDR3 loop spans 15 amino acids. Per the germline V gene, CDR1 is MDHEN and CDR2 is SYDVKM. V was clipped by 0 bases and J by 6 bases; unmatched bases: 2. For the CDR3, the DNA is TGTGCCAGCAGTTTATGGGACAGGACTAATTCACCCCTCCACCTT. It is translated as CASSLWDRTNSPLHL.

This clonotype was seen ten or more times. The chain joins TRBV6-5 to TRBJ1-3; D possibly corresponds to TRBD1 (6 bases). CDR3 size: 20 residues. Germline values: CDR1 MNHEY, CDR2 SVGAGI. Trimming pared 2 bases from V and 0 bases from J, leaving 23 bases between. This CDR3 is CASSYRVGGNPQNSGNTIYF. The CDR3 DNA sequence: TGTGCCAGCAGTTACCGGGTAGGGGGGAATCCCCAAAACTCTGGAAACACCATATATTTT.

This chain joins TRBV5-1 and TRBJ1-3, with D tentatively TRBD1 (6 bases). Trimming stripped 4 bases from V and 0 bases from J, with 17 bases between. The CDR3 is 17 amino acids. The V gene's germline CDR1 is SGHRS and CDR2 YFSETQ. CDR3 sequence reads: CASSMIGTTFSGNTIYF. The CDR3 DNA reads as TGCGCCAGCAGCATGATCGGGACAACTTTCTCTGGAAACACCATATATTTT.

This clonotype showed up many times. The CDR3 nucleotides are TGTGCCAGCAGACTCACTAGCGGGCAAAATGAGCAGTTCTTC. Its protein product is CASRLTSGQNEQFF. The chain employs TRBV11-2 and TRBJ2-1; TRBD2 agrees at 9 bases. CDR1 and CDR2 from the germline V gene are SGHAT and FQNNGV. The trim removed 6 bases at V and 7 bases at J, leaving 7 bases unmatched. The CDR3 totals 14 residues.

In this sample, this clonotype turned up a few times. A much bigger clone sits one base away, suggesting this may be a read error. The rearrangement joins TRBV5-5 to TRBJ2-5, with D hard to call. From germline, CDR1 is SGHKS and CDR2 YYEKEE (reference sequence). V was shortened by 2 bases and J by 0 bases, with 5 bases between the two germline ends. The CDR3 consists of 13 residues. The CDR3 region is CASSFDYQETQYF. CDR3 DNA: TGTGCCAGCAGCTTCGACTACCAAGAGACCCAGTACTTC. The full variable domain, rest sourced from reference TRBV5-5 and TRBJ2-5, is DAGVTQSPTHLIKTRGQQVTLRCSPISGHKSVSWYQQVLGQGPQFIFQYYEKEERGRGNFPDRFSARQFPNYSSELNVNALLLGDSALYLCASSFDYQETQYFGPGTRLLVL.

This clonotype was seen ten or more times. This chain connects TRBV12-3 or TRBV12-4 to TRBJ1-1; D possibly corresponds to TRBD1 (6 bases). With 4 bases removed from V and 4 bases from J, the gap between germline ends came to 10 bases. The CDR3 runs to 13 residues. CDR3 protein: CASSSEGVTEAFF. CDR3 DNA sequence: TGTGCCAGCAGTTCGGAGGGGGTCACTGAAGCTTTCTTT.

The rearrangement links TRBV29-1 to TRBJ2-1; 12 bases align to TRBD2. V lost 8 bases to trimming and J lost 9 bases; unmatched junction nucleotides: 11. The germline CDR1 and CDR2 sequences are SQVTM and ANQGSEA. The CDR3 runs to 14 residues. The CDR3 reads CSIRVTSGSREQFF. CDR3 nucleotide sequence: TGCAGCATTAGGGTGACTAGCGGGAGTCGTGAGCAGTTCTTC.

V usage is TRBV19 and J usage is TRBJ2-1; perhaps TRBD2 as D (6 bases). Deletions cut 4 bases from V and 9 bases from J, with 10 bases between. Germline CDR1 LNHDA, CDR2 SQIVND (reference sequence). CDR3 length equals 12 residues. The CDR3 reads CASSNLATEQFF. CDR3 nucleotide sequence: TGTGCCAGTAGTAATCTAGCGACTGAGCAGTTCTTC.

This clonotype came up many times. The chain carries TRBV28 and TRBJ1-6, with D unresolved. This CDR3 contains 11 residues. The V end lost 6 bases, the J end lost 5 bases, and 2 bases lay between the germline ends. Germline V gives CDR1 MDHEN, CDR2 SYDVKM. CDR3 sequence reads: CASRDNSPLHF. The CDR3 DNA sequence: TGTGCCAGCAGGGATAATTCACCCCTCCACTTT. Complete variable domain (other parts from reference TRBV28 and TRBJ1-6): DVKVTQSSRYLVKRTGEKVFLECVQDMDHENMFWYRQDPGLGLRLIYFSYDVKMKEKGDIPEGYSVSREKKERFSLILESASTNQTSMYLCASRDNSPLHFGNGTRLTVT.

Note on this clonotype: A much larger clone sits a single nucleotide away, making a read error possible. The chain employs TRBV7-2 and TRBJ1-1; D not resolved. Looked up from germline, CDR1 is SGHTA and CDR2 is FQGNSA. The CDR3 sequence is 13 residues long. V was trimmed by 1 base and J by 9 bases, leaving 12 bases between them. In nucleotides, the CDR3 is TGTGCCAGCAGCTTAGGCAGGCGGCCTAAAGCTTTCTTT. Its protein product is CASSLGRRPKAFF.

V usage is TRBV12-3 or TRBV12-4 and J usage is TRBJ1-1, with a weak D call TRBD1 (5 bases). The ends were cut back, 6 bases at V and 1 base at J, with 9 bases in the middle. The CDR3 sequence is 13 residues long. The DNA of the CDR3 is TGTGCCAGCAGGCCGGGGCCGAACACTGAAGCTTTCTTT. Amino acid sequence: CASRPGPNTEAFF.

The chain combines TRBV7-9 with TRBJ1-2; D is ambiguous. CDR1 is SEHNR and CDR2 is FQNEAQ in the germline V gene (reference sequence). CDR3 size: 13 residues. Trimming stripped 8 bases from V and 3 bases from J, with 13 bases between. In DNA form, the CDR3 reads TGTGCCAGCGGCCGGCAGACCGACTATGGCTACACCTTC. It specifies CASGRQTDYGYTF.

The rearrangement links TRBV7-9 to TRBJ1-5, with D unresolved. Germline V gives CDR1 SEHNR, CDR2 FQNEAQ (reference sequence). The CDR3 consists of 13 residues. V lost 3 bases, J lost 3 bases, and 6 bases lay in between. CDR3 DNA sequence: TGTGCCAGCAGCTTTCAGTACAATCAGCCCCAGCATTTT. Protein product: CASSFQYNQPQHF.

This clonotype was seen at least ten times. The rearrangement uses TRBV5-1 and TRBJ2-1; D gene unclear. Looked up from germline, CDR1 is SGHRS and CDR2 is YFSETQ. V shed 4 bases and J shed 5 bases, with 7 bases lying between them. The CDR3 is made up of 12 amino acids. The CDR3 is CASSDSHNEQFF. The CDR3 nucleotides read TGCGCCAGCAGCGACTCTCACAATGAGCAGTTCTTC.

This clonotype has at least ten counts. The V and J genes are TRBV9 and TRBJ1-5; D call uncertain. In germline, CDR1 is SGDLS, CDR2 YYNGEE. V was cut by 2 bases and J by 3 bases, with 9 bases left in between. This CDR3 comprises 14 residues. CDR3 loop: CASSVDINNQPQHF. DNA of the CDR3: TGTGCCAGCAGCGTTGACATCAACAATCAGCCCCAGCATTTT. Full variable domain (rest looked up from reference TRBV9 and TRBJ1-5): DSGVTQTPKHLITATGQRVTLRCSPRSGDLSVYWYQQSLDQGLQFLIQYYNGEERAKGNILERFSAQQFPDLHSELNLSSLELGDSALYFCASSVDINNQPQHFGDGTRLSIL.

This clonotype was seen only a few times. J is TRBJ2-2 and V is TRBV9; D gene ambiguous. CDR1 and CDR2 (germline): SGDLS, YYNGEE. The V gene lost 0 bases and the J gene lost 5 bases, with 14 bases spanning the gap. The CDR3 runs 16 residues. In DNA, the CDR3 is TGTGCCAGCAGCGTAGGTTCAGACACGAGGACCGGGGAGCTGTTTTTT. Translated, it gives CASSVGSDTRTGELFF.

The chain employs TRBV20-1 and TRBJ1-2; D might be TRBD1 (6 bases). Per the germline V gene, CDR1 is DFQATT and CDR2 is SNEGSKA (reference sequence). The germline V and J ends were trimmed by 3 bases and 11 bases, with 16 bases remaining between them. This CDR3 contains 12 residues. CDR3 loop: CSASNRVGGYTF. The CDR3 DNA reads TGCAGTGCTAGCAACAGGGTCGGTGGTTACACCTTC.

This clonotype has only a few counts. J is TRBJ1-2 and V is TRBV29-1; unclear D gene. CDR3 length: 11 amino acids. The germline V and J ends were trimmed by 7 bases and 4 bases, with 10 bases remaining between them. Germline V CDR1 and CDR2: SQVTM, ANQGSEA. Here the CDR3 DNA reads TGCAGCGCCGGTGAAGTCTATGGCTACACCTTC. Amino acids: CSAGEVYGYTF. The complete variable domain, with remaining parts taken from reference TRBV29-1 and TRBJ1-2, reads SAVISQKPSRDICQRGTSLTIQCQVDSQVTMMFWYRQQPGQSLTLIATANQGSEATYESGFVIDKFPISRPNLTFSTLTVSNMSPEDSSIYLCSAGEVYGYTFGSGTRLTVV.

This clonotype was detected a few times. For the CDR3, the DNA is TGTGCCAGCAGTTTACAGGGACAGGGGGCTAGAAATGAAAAACTGTTTTTT. Translated: CASSLQGQGARNEKLFF. The chain combines TRBV28 with TRBJ1-4; 12 nucleotides match TRBD1. Germline CDR1 is MDHEN and CDR2 is SYDVKM. This CDR3 spans 17 amino acids. The junction had 6 bases not matched to a gene; V was cut back by 2 bases and J by 5 bases.

The chain has TRBV6-1 and TRBJ2-1; 8 bases are shared with TRBD1. V was pared by 4 bases and J by 9 bases, with 8 bases of the junction left unmatched. Germline CDR1 and CDR2: MNHNS and SASEGT. CDR3 length: 14 amino acids. CDR3 coding DNA: TGTGCCAGCAGTGGGCGGACAGGGCTTACTGAGCAGTTCTTC. It yields the protein CASSGRTGLTEQFF.